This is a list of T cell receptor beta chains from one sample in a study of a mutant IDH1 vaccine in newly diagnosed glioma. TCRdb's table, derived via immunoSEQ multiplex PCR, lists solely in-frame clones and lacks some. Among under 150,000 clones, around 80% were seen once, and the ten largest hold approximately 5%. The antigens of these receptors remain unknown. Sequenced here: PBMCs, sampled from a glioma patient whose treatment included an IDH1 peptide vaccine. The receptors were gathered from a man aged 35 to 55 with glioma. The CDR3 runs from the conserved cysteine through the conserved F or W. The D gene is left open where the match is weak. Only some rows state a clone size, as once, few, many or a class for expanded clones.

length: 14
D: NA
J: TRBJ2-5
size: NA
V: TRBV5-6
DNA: TGTGCCAGCAGCTTGTTCGGGGACCAAGAGACCCAGTACTTC
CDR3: CASSLFGDQETQYF

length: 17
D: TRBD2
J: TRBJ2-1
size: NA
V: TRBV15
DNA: TGTGCCACCAGCAGTGAAAGGGCTAGCGGGAGGGGCGGTGAGCAGTTCTTC
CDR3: CATSSERASGRGGEQFF

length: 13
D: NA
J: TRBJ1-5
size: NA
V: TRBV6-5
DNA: TGTGCCAGCAGAACCTCTCACAATCAGCCCCAGCATTTT
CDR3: CASRTSHNQPQHF

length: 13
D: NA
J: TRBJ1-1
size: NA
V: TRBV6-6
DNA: TGTGCCAGCAGCCCGGGGCTGGGCACTGAAGCTTTCTTT
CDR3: CASSPGLGTEAFF

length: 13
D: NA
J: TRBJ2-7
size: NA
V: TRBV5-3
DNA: TGTGCCAATGACGGCAGGAGGGGCTACGAGCAGTACTTC
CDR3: CANDGRRGYEQYF

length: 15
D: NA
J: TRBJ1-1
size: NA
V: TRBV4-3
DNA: TGCGCCAGCAGCCAACCAGGGGCCCTGAACACTGAAGCTTTCTTT
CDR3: CASSQPGALNTEAFF

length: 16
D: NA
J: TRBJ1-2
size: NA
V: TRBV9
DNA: TGTGCCAGCAGCGTAGTATCTCACTCTCTTACTATTGGCTACACCTTC
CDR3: CASSVVSHSLTIGYTF

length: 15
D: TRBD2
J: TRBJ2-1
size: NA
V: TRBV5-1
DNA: TGCGCCAGCAGCACTAGCGCTAGCTCCTACAATGAGCAGTTCTTC
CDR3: CASSTSASSYNEQFF

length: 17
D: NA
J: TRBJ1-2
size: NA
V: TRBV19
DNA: TGTGCCAGTAGTACGTACCTCAGGACAGCGCCGAACTATGGCTACACCTTC
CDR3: CASSTYLRTAPNYGYTF

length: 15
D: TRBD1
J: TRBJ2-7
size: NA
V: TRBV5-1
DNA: TGCGCCAGCAGCTCGCACCGGGACAGGGGAATCGAGCAGTACTTC
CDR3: CASSSHRDRGIEQYF

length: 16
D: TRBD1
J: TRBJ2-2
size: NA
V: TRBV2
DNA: TGTGCCAGCCACCCACGGACAGGCGGAACCACCGGGGAGCTGTTTTTT
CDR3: CASHPRTGGTTGELFF

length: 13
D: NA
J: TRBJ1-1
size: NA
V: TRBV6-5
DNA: TGTGCCAGCAGTTACTCGATAGGGACTGAAGCTTTCTTT
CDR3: CASSYSIGTEAFF

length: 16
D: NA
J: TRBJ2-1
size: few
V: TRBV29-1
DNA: TGCAGCGTTGAATCACCCGACCGGAGCTCCTACAATGAGCAGTTCTTC
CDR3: CSVESPDRSSYNEQFF

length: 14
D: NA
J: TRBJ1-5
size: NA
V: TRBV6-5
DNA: TGTGCCAGCAGGGACGGGGTTAGCAATCAGCCCCAGCATTTT
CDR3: CASRDGVSNQPQHF

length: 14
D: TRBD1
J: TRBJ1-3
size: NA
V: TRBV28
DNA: TGTGCCAGCAGTGACAGGGTCTCTGGAAACACCATATATTTT
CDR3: CASSDRVSGNTIYF

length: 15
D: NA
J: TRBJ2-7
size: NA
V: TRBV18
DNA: TGTGCCAGCTCACCTACGGCAGGGAGTGGCTACGAGCAGTACTTC
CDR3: CASSPTAGSGYEQYF

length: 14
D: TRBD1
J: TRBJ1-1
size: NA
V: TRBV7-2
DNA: TGTGCCAGCAGCACGGGACAGGGTCACACTGAAGCTTTCTTT
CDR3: CASSTGQGHTEAFF

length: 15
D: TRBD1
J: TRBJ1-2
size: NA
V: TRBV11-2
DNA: TGTGCCAGCAGCTTACTGGGACAGGGGGTCTATGGCTACACCTTC
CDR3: CASSLLGQGVYGYTF

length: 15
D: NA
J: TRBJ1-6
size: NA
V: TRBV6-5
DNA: TGTGCCAGCAGTACTAGGACCAGTATTAATTCACCCCTCCACTTT
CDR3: CASSTRTSINSPLHF

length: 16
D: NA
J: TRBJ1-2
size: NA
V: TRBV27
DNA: TGTGCCAGCAGTTTATCTGGGGCGGGAGGGGCAGAAGGCTACACCTTC
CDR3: CASSLSGAGGAEGYTF

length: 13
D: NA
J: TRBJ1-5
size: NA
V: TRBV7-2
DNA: TGTGCCAGCAGCTTAGTTTCCAATCAGCCCCAGCATTTT
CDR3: CASSLVSNQPQHF

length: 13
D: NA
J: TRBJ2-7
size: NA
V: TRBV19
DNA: TGTGCCAGTAGTATAGTAAAGGGAGGCGAGCAGTACTTC
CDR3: CASSIVKGGEQYF

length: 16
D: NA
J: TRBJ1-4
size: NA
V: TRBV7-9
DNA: TGTGCCAGCAGCTTCGGCTGGCAAGCAACTAATGAAAAACTGTTTTTT
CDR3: CASSFGWQATNEKLFF

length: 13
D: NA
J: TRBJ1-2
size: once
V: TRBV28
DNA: TGTGCCAGCAGTTCCCAGGGGAACTATGGCTACACCTTC
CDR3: CASSSQGNYGYTF

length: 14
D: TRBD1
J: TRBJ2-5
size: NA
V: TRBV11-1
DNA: TGTGCCAGCAGCTCTGACAGGGGGGTAGAGACCCAGTACTTC
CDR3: CASSSDRGVETQYF

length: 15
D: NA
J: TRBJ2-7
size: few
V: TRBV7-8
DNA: TGTGCCAGCAGCGCCATTGTGGGGGGCGAACACGAGCAGTACTTC
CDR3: CASSAIVGGEHEQYF

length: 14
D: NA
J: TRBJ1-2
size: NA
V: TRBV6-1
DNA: TGTGCCAGCCGTCTCGGGCAGAGCTTCTATGGCTACACCTTC
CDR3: CASRLGQSFYGYTF

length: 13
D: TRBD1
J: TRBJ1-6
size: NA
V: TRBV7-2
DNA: TGTGCCAGCAGCTTCCAGGGGGCCTCACCCCTCCACTTT
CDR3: CASSFQGASPLHF

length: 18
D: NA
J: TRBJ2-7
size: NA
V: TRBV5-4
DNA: TGTGCCAGCAGCTTGGAACCGGTAGGGGGAGCCCTTCCCTACGAGCAGTACTTC
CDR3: CASSLEPVGGALPYEQYF

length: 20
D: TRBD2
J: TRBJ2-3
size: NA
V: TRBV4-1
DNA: TGCGCCAGCAGCCAAGATGAGGGACTAGCGGGAGCGTCTAGCACAGATACGCAGTATTTT
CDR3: CASSQDEGLAGASSTDTQYF

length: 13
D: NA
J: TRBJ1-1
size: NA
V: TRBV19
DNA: TGTGCCAGTAGTATAGTACAGGTTGGGCGGGCTTTCTTT
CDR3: CASSIVQVGRAFF

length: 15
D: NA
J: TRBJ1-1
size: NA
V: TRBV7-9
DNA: TGTGCCAGCAGCTCGCGGACGGATAGAAACACTGAAGCTTTCTTT
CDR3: CASSSRTDRNTEAFF

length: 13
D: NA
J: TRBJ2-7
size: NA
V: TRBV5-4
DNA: TGTGCCAGCAGCTTGGAGCCCGGTTACGAGCAGTACTTC
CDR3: CASSLEPGYEQYF

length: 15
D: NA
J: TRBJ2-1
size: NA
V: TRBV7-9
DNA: TGTGCCAGCAGCTTAGCCCAGAGCTCCTACAATGAGCAGTTCTTC
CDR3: CASSLAQSSYNEQFF

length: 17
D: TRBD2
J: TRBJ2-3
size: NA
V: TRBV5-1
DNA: TGCGCCAGCAGCTTGGACTCTCTAGCGGCTAGCACAGATACGCAGTATTTT
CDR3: CASSLDSLAASTDTQYF

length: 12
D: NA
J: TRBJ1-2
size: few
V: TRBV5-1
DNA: TGCGCCAGCAGCTTGGATCGCGTGGGCTACACCTTC
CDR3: CASSLDRVGYTF

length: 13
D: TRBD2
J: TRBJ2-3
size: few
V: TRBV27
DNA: TGTGCCAGCAAAAGCGGGAGGGCAGATACGCAGTATTTT
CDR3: CASKSGRADTQYF

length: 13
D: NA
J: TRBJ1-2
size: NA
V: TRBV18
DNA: TGTGCCAGCAAACGGGAGACCAACTATGGCTACACCTTC
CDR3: CASKRETNYGYTF

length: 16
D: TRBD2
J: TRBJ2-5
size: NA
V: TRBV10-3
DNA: TGTGCCATCAGGGCCCGACTAGCGGGAACACAAGAGACCCAGTACTTC
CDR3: CAIRARLAGTQETQYF

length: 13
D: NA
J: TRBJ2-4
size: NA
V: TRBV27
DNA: TGTGCCAGCGGATTAGGTTCCAAAAACATTCAGTACTTC
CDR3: CASGLGSKNIQYF

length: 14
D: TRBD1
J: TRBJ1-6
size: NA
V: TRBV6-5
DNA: TGTGCCAGCACTAGGGACAGGCGTCGTTCACCCCTCCACTTT
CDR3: CASTRDRRRSPLHF

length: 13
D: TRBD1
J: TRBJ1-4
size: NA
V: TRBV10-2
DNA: TGCGCCAGCAGGGTGACAGGGAATGAAAAACTGTTTTTT
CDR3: CASRVTGNEKLFF

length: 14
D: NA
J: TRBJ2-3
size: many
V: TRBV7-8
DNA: TGTGCCAGCAGCCCAGGGACTCTCACAGATACGCAGTATTTT
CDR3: CASSPGTLTDTQYF

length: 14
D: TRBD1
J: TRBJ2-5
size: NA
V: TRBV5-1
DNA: TGCGCCAGTCAAACTACAGGGGGACAAGAGACCCAGTACTTC
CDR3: CASQTTGGQETQYF

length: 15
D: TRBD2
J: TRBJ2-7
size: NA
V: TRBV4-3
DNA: TGCGCCAGCAGCCAAGTTGCGGGAGGTGGCTACGAGCAGTACTTC
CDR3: CASSQVAGGGYEQYF

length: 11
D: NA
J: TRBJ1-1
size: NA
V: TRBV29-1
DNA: TGCAGCGTGGACGAGGGGAATGGAGCTTTCTTT
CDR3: CSVDEGNGAFF

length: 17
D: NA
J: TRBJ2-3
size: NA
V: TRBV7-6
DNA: TGTGCCAGCAACCCCCTCGCGGCCGGGGGTGGCACAGATACGCAGTATTTT
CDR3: CASNPLAAGGGTDTQYF

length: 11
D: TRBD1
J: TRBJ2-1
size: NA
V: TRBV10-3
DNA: TGTGCCACTGGACAGGACGGTGAGCAGTTCTTC
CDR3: CATGQDGEQFF

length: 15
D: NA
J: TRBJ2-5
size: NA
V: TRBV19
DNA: TGTGCCAGTAGTACCCAGGGAGGAATCACGGAGACCCAGTACTTC
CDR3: CASSTQGGITETQYF

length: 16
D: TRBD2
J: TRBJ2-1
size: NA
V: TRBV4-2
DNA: TGTGCCAGCAGCCAGCTTCTAGCGGGGGGTCACAATGAGCAGTTCTTC
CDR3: CASSQLLAGGHNEQFF

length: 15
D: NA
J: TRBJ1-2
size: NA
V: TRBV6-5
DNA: TGTGCCAGCAGTTACTCCGGCAGGGAGGGAAGGGGCTACACCTTC
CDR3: CASSYSGREGRGYTF

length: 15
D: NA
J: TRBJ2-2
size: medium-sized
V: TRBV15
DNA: TGTGCCACCAGCCAAGGAAGGGGCTCCTTCCGGGAGCTGTTTTTT
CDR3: CATSQGRGSFRELFF

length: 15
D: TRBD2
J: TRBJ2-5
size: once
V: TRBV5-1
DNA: TGCGCCAGCAGCTTCGGGACTAGCGGAGAAGAGACCCAGTACTTC
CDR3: CASSFGTSGEETQYF

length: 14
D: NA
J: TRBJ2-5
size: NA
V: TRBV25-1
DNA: TGTGCCAGCAGCCGAGGGGCCCCCCAAGAGACCCAGTACTTC
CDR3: CASSRGAPQETQYF